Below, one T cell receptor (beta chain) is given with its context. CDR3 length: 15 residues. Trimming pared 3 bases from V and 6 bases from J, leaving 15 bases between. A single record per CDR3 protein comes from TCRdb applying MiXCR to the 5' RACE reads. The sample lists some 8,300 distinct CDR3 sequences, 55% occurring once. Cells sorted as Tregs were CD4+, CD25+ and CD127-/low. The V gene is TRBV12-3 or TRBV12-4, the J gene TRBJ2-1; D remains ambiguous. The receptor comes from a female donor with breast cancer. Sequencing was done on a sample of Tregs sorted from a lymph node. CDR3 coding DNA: TGTGCCAGCAGTTTTCCAAGCCCAGGTAGCAATGAGCAGTTCTTC. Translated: CASSFPSPGSNEQFF.